Listed here are 11 T cell receptor beta chains from one sample, sequenced in a study of T-cell memory formation after mild COVID-19. One entry per CDR3 protein results from TCRdb running MiXCR on the 5' RACE reads. The sample carries 280,000 or so distinct CDR3 sequences, around 8% recorded once. Input material: PBMCs or a T cell subset sorted from them (not recorded which). Source of these receptors: a man between 18 and 35 years old who had mild COVID-19 (a few samples of this study predate the infection). Cell type and time point are not known.

The sample holds a few counts of this clonotype. The chain is built from TRBV27 and TRBJ1-2; D is unresolved. V lost 2 bases and J lost 4, with 14 bases in between. CDR1 MNHEY and CDR2 SMNVEV come from the germline V gene (reference sequence). CDR3 length: 15 amino acids. DNA for the CDR3: TGTGCCAGCAGTTTACGGGATAACGCTTTCTATGGCTACACCTTC. It codes for CASSLRDNAFYGYTF.

This clonotype was counted many times. The rearrangement links TRBV5-1 to TRBJ2-6; D might be TRBD2 (5 bases). Between the trimmed V and J ends, which lost 2 bases and 2 bases, there was a span of 11 bases. Germline V gives CDR1 SGHRS, CDR2 YFSETQ. The CDR3 contains 16 residues. CDR3 region: CASSFSSGAGANVLTF. Written as DNA, the CDR3 is TGCGCCAGCAGCTTTTCTTCCGGGGCTGGGGCCAACGTCCTGACTTTC.

There are many counts of this clonotype. The chain couples TRBV5-1 to TRBJ2-2, with 10 bases fitting TRBD1. The trim removed 3 bases at V and 5 bases at J, leaving 13 bases unmatched. Germline loops: CDR1 SGHRS, CDR2 YFSETQ. This CDR3 has 18 residues. Written as DNA, the CDR3 is TGCGCCAGCAGCTCCGCGACAGGGGGCGCGTTCCAGACCGGGGAGCTGTTTTTT. Protein: CASSSATGGAFQTGELFF. Together with reference TRBV5-1 and TRBJ2-2, the CDR3 gives the full variable domain: KAGVTQTPRYLIKTRGQQVTLSCSPISGHRSVSWYQQTPGQGLQFLFEYFSETQRNKGNFPGRFSGRQFSNSRSEMNVSTLELGDSALYLCASSSATGGAFQTGELFFGEGSRLTVL.

This clonotype was seen only a few times. The chain carries TRBV7-6 and TRBJ2-1; 14 positions match TRBD2. Germline V gives CDR1 SGHVS, CDR2 FNYEAQ. V dropped 1 base and J dropped 5; count of bases not matched to a gene: 1. CDR3 length: 16 residues. CDR3 DNA sequence: TGTGCCAGCAGCTTAGGGGGACTAGCGGGGGACAATGAGCAGTTCTTC. It encodes CASSLGGLAGDNEQFF.

V and J are TRBV6-5 and TRBJ2-2; the match to TRBD1 covers 10 bases. Germline-derived CDR1 and CDR2 are MNHEY and SVGAGI. This CDR3 region has 20 residues. Trimming took 3 bases from V and 3 from J; bases not matched to a gene: 16. CDR3 region: CASSYGSGDRGRVDTGELFF. The CDR3 DNA is TGTGCCAGCAGTTATGGGTCCGGGGACAGGGGAAGGGTCGACACCGGGGAGCTGTTTTTT.

The chain links TRBV7-7 to TRBJ2-2; D gene ambiguous. V was cut by 11 bases and J by 6 bases, with 13 bases left in between. The CDR3 sequence is 12 residues long. CDR1 is SSHAT and CDR2 is FNYEAQ in the germline V gene (reference sequence). CDR3 protein: CAAGIVAGELFF. As DNA, the CDR3 is TGTGCCGCTGGAATCGTCGCCGGGGAGCTGTTTTTT.

The chain uses TRBV12-3 or TRBV12-4 and TRBJ2-5; D unresolved. With 0 bases removed from V and 5 bases from J, the gap between germline ends came to 7 bases. CDR3 length: 13 residues. Here the CDR3 reads CASSLAQEETQYF. In DNA, the CDR3 is TGTGCCAGCAGTTTAGCACAAGAGGAGACCCAGTACTTC.

This clonotype has only a few counts. This chain connects TRBV12-3 or TRBV12-4 to TRBJ2-7; D possibly corresponds to TRBD2 (6 bases). Trimming took off 2 bases at V and 4 bases at J, with 12 bases between the two ends. The CDR3 has 14 amino acids. CDR3 nucleotides: TGTGCCAGCAGTTTAATTTCCGGGGGATACGAGCAGTACTTC. Its translation: CASSLISGGYEQYF.

This clonotype was observed a handful of times. This chain uses TRBV5-8 with TRBJ1-5, with 9 positions matching TRBD1. The CDR3 loop spans 15 amino acids. V dropped 4 bases and J dropped 2; count of bases not matched to a gene: 4. The germline V gene encodes CDR1 SGHTS and CDR2 YDEGEE. The chain's CDR3 is CASSRWTGGNQPQHF. The CDR3 nucleotides are TGTGCCAGCAGCCGGTGGACAGGGGGCAATCAGCCCCAGCATTTT.

The V and J genes are TRBV5-1 and TRBJ2-3; unclear D gene. The CDR3 is 11 residues long. Trimming took off 5 bases at V and 3 bases at J, with 4 bases between the two ends. Germline values: CDR1 SGHRS, CDR2 YFSETQ. Here the CDR3 DNA reads TGCGCCAGCAGGCAGACAGATACGCAGTATTTT. It yields the protein CASRQTDTQYF.

The gene calls are TRBV7-9 and TRBJ1-2; unclear D gene. The CDR3 has 14 amino acids. V was shortened by 3 bases and J by 0 bases, with 8 bases between the two germline ends. Germline CDR1 reads SEHNR; CDR2 reads FQNEAQ (reference sequence). The CDR3 sequence: CASSFDSANYGYTF. The CDR3 region has the DNA TGTGCCAGCAGCTTCGACTCAGCTAACTATGGCTACACCTTC. The full variable domain, with the rest looked up from reference TRBV7-9 and TRBJ1-2, is DTGVSQNPRHKITKRGQNVTFRCDPISEHNRLYWYRQTLGQGPEFLTYFQNEAQLEKSRLLSDRFSAERPKGSFSTLEIQRTEQGDSAMYLCASSFDSANYGYTFGSGTRLTVV.